This T cell receptor (beta chain) was observed in a study of cytomegalovirus exposure and HLA in healthy donors. In the study overall: Tens of millions of unique TCR sequences came from HLA-typed donors in an early release.

Study-level results: As a later analysis revealed, the rate of TCR association differed by HLA locus, with DRB1 most and HLA-C fewest. Listed as cytomegalovirus-associated were 150 to 200 TCR beta chains.

Amplification used 60 Vbeta primers and 13 Jbeta primers. The assay was immunoSEQ multiplex PCR, and TCRdb's table has in-frame clones only and misses some. This sample has roughly 190,000 clones, with 85% to 90% found just once. Germline V CDR1 and CDR2: MGHRA, YSYEKL. V trimming: 0 bases; J trimming: 2 bases; junction bases outside the gene matches: 9. This CDR3 contains 19 residues. Of note for this clone: Its antigen is still unknown.

The TCR comes from a woman between 18 and 30 years old in good health and CMV-seronegative. The chain couples TRBV4-1 to TRBJ2-3, with 12 bases matching TRBD2. The sequencing input was PBMCs. The CDR3 is CASSQDRASGGAVTDTQYF. In nucleotides, the CDR3 is TGCGCCAGCAGCCAAGATCGGGCTAGCGGGGGGGCGGTCACAGATACGCAGTATTTT.